One and the same sample provided the 27 T cell receptor beta chains below, sequenced in a study of T cells in Graves' hyperthyroidism and ophthalmopathy. Researchers amplified the TCR beta CDR3 regions from RNA transcripts. The HTBI primer set was used in a first-round RT-PCR of the TCR CDR3. TCRdb reprocessed the multiplex PCR reads with MiXCR, giving one entry per CDR3 protein. The sample records roughly 500,000 distinct CDR3 sequences, less than 25% being singletons. The sequencing input was blood. These receptors originate from a woman aged 25 to 45 with Graves' ophthalmopathy.

This clonotype was seen at least ten times. The chain is built from TRBV14 and TRBJ1-1, with D tentatively TRBD1 (5 bases). The CDR3 covers 17 residues. V was cut by 2 bases and J by 6 bases, with 22 bases left in between. Germline V gives CDR1 SGHDN, CDR2 FVKESK. The CDR3 nucleotides are TGTGCCAGCAGCCAATGGGGAGATATGGGGGGTGATGCTGAAGCTTTCTTT. Translation gives CASSQWGDMGGDAEAFF. Full variable domain (rest looked up from reference TRBV14 and TRBJ1-1): EAGVTQFPSHSVIEKGQTVTLRCDPISGHDNLYWYRRVMGKEIKFLLHFVKESKQDESGMPNNRFLAERTGGTYSTLKVQPAELEDSGVYFCASSQWGDMGGDAEAFFGQGTRLTVV.

In its sample, this clonotype was seen a few times. CDR3 protein: CASSEFGRELYGYTF. CDR3 nucleotides: TGTGCCAGCAGTGAATTTGGCAGGGAGCTTTATGGCTACACCTTC. This rearrangement joins TRBV6-1 to TRBJ1-2, with D possibly matching TRBD1 (5 bases). Per the germline V gene, CDR1 is MNHNS and CDR2 is SASEGT. The CDR3 loop spans 15 amino acids. V dropped 2 bases and J dropped 5 bases, with 15 bases sitting between them.

This clonotype has only a few counts. V and J are TRBV19 and TRBJ2-5, with 12 bases identical to TRBD2. Losses at the gene ends were 1 base for V and 5 bases for J; bases not matched to a gene: 5. The CDR3 runs to 16 residues. Per germline, CDR1 LNHDA and CDR2 SQIVND (reference sequence). CDR3 in DNA: TGTGCCAGTAGTATAGTAACTAGCGGGGGGACCGAGACCCAGTACTTC. This encodes CASSIVTSGGTETQYF.

This chain links TRBV6-1 with TRBJ1-5; 7 bases match TRBD1. The CDR3 runs 15 residues. Trimming removed 3 bases from V and 3 bases from J; junction bases left unmatched: 5. Germline-derived CDR1 and CDR2 are MNHNS and SASEGT. CDR3 sequence reads: CASSEDRRSNQPQHF. The CDR3 bases are TGTGCCAGCAGTGAGGACAGGAGATCCAATCAGCCCCAGCATTTT.

This clonotype was recorded only once. The rearrangement joins TRBV28 to TRBJ2-7; TRBD2 is a possible D gene (5 bases). There are 15 residues in the CDR3. V was pared by 2 bases and J by 0 bases, with 11 bases between. Germline CDR1 is MDHEN and CDR2 is SYDVKM. For the CDR3, the DNA is TGTGCCAGCAGTTTAATAGGGAGAAGCTCCTACGAGCAGTACTTC. Its translation is CASSLIGRSSYEQYF.

The chain has TRBV24-1 and TRBJ1-2; no firm D call. The CDR3 sequence is 12 residues long. Trimming took 4 bases from V and 4 from J, leaving 6 bases between them. Per germline, CDR1 KGHDR and CDR2 SFDVKD. CDR3 region: CATSDSSYGYTF. The DNA for the CDR3 is TGTGCCACCAGTGACAGCAGCTATGGCTACACCTTC.

This clonotype has just one count. One base away lies a much larger clone, so this may be a sequencing read error. The chain links TRBV4-1 to TRBJ2-5; the D gene could be TRBD1 or TRBD2 (5 bases each). In germline, CDR1 is MGHRA, CDR2 YSYEKL. This CDR3 has 15 amino acids. As DNA, the CDR3 is TGCGCCAGCAAAAGGCTGGGGCTAGCACAAGAGACCAAGTACTTC. It yields the protein CASKRLGLAQETKYF.

This clonotype was detected only a few times. The chain combines TRBV11-2 with TRBJ2-2; 14 bases fit TRBD2. The CDR3 is 17 residues long. Per germline, CDR1 SGHAT and CDR2 FQNNGV. The ends lost 4 bases at V and 4 bases at J; junction bases unmatched: 5. The CDR3: CASSWGLAGVGTGELFF. The CDR3 DNA reads TGTGCCAGCAGCTGGGGACTAGCGGGAGTTGGCACCGGGGAGCTGTTTTTT.

The chain has TRBV29-1 and TRBJ1-5; 7 positions agree with TRBD1. This CDR3 contains 13 residues. CDR1 SQVTM and CDR2 ANQGSEA come from the germline V gene. DNA for the CDR3: TGCAGTGTGGGACAGAATAGCAATCAGCCCCAGCATTTT. It encodes CSVGQNSNQPQHF.

V gene TRBV2 combines with J gene TRBJ2-7; D perhaps matches TRBD2 (5 bases). In germline, CDR1 is SNHLY, CDR2 FYNNEI. The CDR3 runs 15 residues. V shed 5 bases and J shed 1 base, with 15 bases lying between them. The CDR3 DNA sequence: TGTGCCAGCAGTTCTCTAGCCGCCGATTCCTACGAGCAGTACTTC. This gives the protein CASSSLAADSYEQYF.

This clonotype has a single count. This chain connects TRBV12-3 or TRBV12-4 to TRBJ2-7; perhaps TRBD1 as D (6 bases). The germline V and J ends were trimmed by 4 bases and 8 bases, with 15 bases remaining between them. The CDR3 consists of 13 residues. Written as DNA, the CDR3 is TGTGCCAGCAGTTATACAGGGTTGTTAAAGCAGTACTTC. It translates to CASSYTGLLKQYF.

V gene TRBV11-1 combines with J gene TRBJ1-5, with 9 bases fitting TRBD1. This CDR3 region has 16 residues. Germline assignment: CDR1 SGHAT and CDR2 FQDESV (reference sequence). The trim removed 5 bases at V and 4 bases at J, leaving 9 bases unmatched. For the CDR3, the DNA is TGTGCCAGCAGCCCCCTGGGACAGGGTACGAATCAGCCCCAGCATTTT. Its translation: CASSPLGQGTNQPQHF.

This clonotype is a singleton in its sample. J is TRBJ1-5 and V is TRBV6-1; D not certain. The CDR3 is 16 amino acids. Germline V gene sequence: CDR1 MNHNS, CDR2 SASEGT. V lost 7 bases, J lost 0 bases, and 16 bases lay in between. The CDR3 loop is CASTIGPPNSNQPQHF. CDR3 coding DNA: TGTGCCAGCACCATAGGGCCACCTAATAGCAATCAGCCCCAGCATTTT.

This clonotype showed up many times. The V and J genes are TRBV19 and TRBJ1-1, with 12 bases that match TRBD1. The germline V gene has CDR1 LNHDA and CDR2 SQIVND (reference sequence). The CDR3 has 14 amino acids. Unmatched junction bases numbered 5, after V lost 8 bases and J lost 4 bases. The CDR3 region has the DNA TGTGCCAGTCTACGGGGACAGGGGGCCACTGAAGCTTTCTTT. It specifies CASLRGQGATEAFF. Variable domain in full (rest from reference TRBV19 and TRBJ1-1): DGGITQSPKYLFRKEGQNVTLSCEQNLNHDAMYWYRQDPGQGLRLIYYSQIVNDFQKGDIAEGYSVSREKKESFPLTVTSAQKNPTAFYLCASLRGQGATEAFFGQGTRLTVV.

This clonotype came up many times. This chain joins TRBV11-2 and TRBJ2-7, with TRBD1 matching 9 bases. V lost 0 bases and J lost 5; bases outside the gene matches: 5. Looked up from germline, CDR1 is SGHAT and CDR2 is FQNNGV. The CDR3 is 15 amino acids. CDR3 in DNA: TGTGCCAGCAGCTTAGATCCCGGACAGGGGAACGAGCAGTACTTC. It yields the protein CASSLDPGQGNEQYF.

This clonotype occurred once. The chain employs TRBV5-5 and TRBJ2-5; perhaps D is TRBD1 or TRBD2 (5 bases each). Trimming pared 2 bases from V and 2 bases from J, leaving 10 bases between. Germline CDR1 and CDR2: SGHKS and YYEKEE (reference sequence). CDR3 length: 14 amino acids. CDR3 residues: CASSFRDGQETQYF. The CDR3 DNA reads TGTGCCAGCAGCTTCAGGGACGGACAAGAGACCCAGTACTTC.

This sequence joins TRBV11-1 and TRBJ2-7; 12 positions match TRBD2. The CDR3 consists of 17 residues. Germline V gene sequence: CDR1 SGHAT, CDR2 FQDESV (reference sequence). V lost 5 bases, J lost 6 bases, and 14 bases stayed unmatched. The CDR3 region has the DNA TGTGCCAGCAGCGCTAGCGGGGGGGCAGGGGGCTCATTCGAGCAGTACTTC. Translated, it gives CASSASGGAGGSFEQYF.

The J gene is TRBJ1-2, the V gene TRBV6-2 or TRBV6-3; D remains ambiguous. Trimming took off 5 bases at V and 2 bases at J, with 12 bases between the two ends. The CDR3 covers 14 residues. Germline-derived CDR1 and CDR2 are MNHEY and SVGEGT. The CDR3 reads CASSRVMQNYGYTF. The CDR3 bases are TGTGCCAGCAGTCGGGTCATGCAGAACTATGGCTACACCTTC.

This clonotype was detected only a few times. This sequence joins TRBV20-1 and TRBJ2-7, with a weak D call TRBD1 (6 bases). The V and J ends lost 6 bases and 0 bases respectively, with 21 bases between them. Per the germline V gene, CDR1 is DFQATT and CDR2 is SNEGSKA (reference sequence). The CDR3 totals 16 residues. The CDR3 DNA reads TGCAGTGCAGATCATACAGGGTCCCTCAGCTCCTACGAGCAGTACTTC. It encodes CSADHTGSLSSYEQYF.

This clonotype was observed many times. The rearrangement links TRBV5-6 to TRBJ2-2, with D possibly being TRBD2 (5 bases). The length of the CDR3 is 15 residues. Germline values: CDR1 SGHDT, CDR2 YYEEEE. Trimming took off 1 base at V and 3 bases at J, with 10 bases between the two ends. This CDR3 is CASSLNLGDTGELFF. The CDR3 nucleotides read TGTGCCAGCAGCTTGAATTTGGGAGACACCGGGGAGCTGTTTTTT.

This clonotype was picked up a small number of times. CDR3 DNA: TGCAGTGCTACCCTCCTGAGGGGACTCGAGCAGTACTTC. Protein: CSATLLRGLEQYF. This chain uses TRBV20-1 with TRBJ2-7; D is perhaps TRBD2 (6 bases). V was clipped by 4 bases and J by 6 bases, with 16 bases between them. The CDR3 loop spans 13 amino acids. The germline CDR1 and CDR2 sequences are DFQATT and SNEGSKA (reference sequence).

Only a few counts were recorded for this clonotype. This chain joins TRBV3-1 and TRBJ1-1; weak D call: TRBD1 (6 bases). V was clipped by 4 bases and J by 6 bases, with 15 bases between them. The CDR3 has 14 residues. Per the germline V gene, CDR1 is LGHDT and CDR2 is YNNKEL (reference sequence). The CDR3 DNA is TGTGCCAGCAGCCCCCCGGGAGGGGGATCTGAAGCTTTCTTT. Amino acid sequence: CASSPPGGGSEAFF. Drawing the rest from reference TRBV3-1 and TRBJ1-1, the complete variable domain is DTAVSQTPKYLVTQMGNDKSIKCEQNLGHDTMYWYKQDSKKFLKIMFSYNNKELIINETVPNRFSPKSPDKAHLNLHINSLELGDSAVYFCASSPPGGGSEAFFGQGTRLTVV.

The sample holds many counts of this clonotype. The chain is built from TRBV12-3 or TRBV12-4 and TRBJ1-1; D is ambiguous. The CDR3 consists of 14 residues. V lost 7 bases to trimming and J lost 7 bases, with 19 bases between them. Written as DNA, the CDR3 is TGTGCCAGCAAACCCCTCCGTGGGCCTTTTGAAGCTTTCTTT. Its translation is CASKPLRGPFEAFF.

V usage is TRBV6-1 and J usage is TRBJ2-7; D remains unclear. Per germline, CDR1 MNHNS and CDR2 SASEGT. V lost 3 bases and J 2 bases, leaving 8 bases between the germline ends. The CDR3 consists of 13 residues. As DNA, the CDR3 is TGTGCCAGCAGTGACCACACAGCCTACGAGCAGTACTTC. It encodes CASSDHTAYEQYF.

This clonotype turned up a few times. J is TRBJ1-5 and V is TRBV12-3 or TRBV12-4; TRBD1 aligns across 8 bases. V was pared by 5 bases and J by 5 bases, with 11 bases of the junction left unmatched. There are 16 residues in the CDR3. The CDR3 region has the DNA TGTGCCAGCAGTCCGTGGACAGGGAGGATCCATCAGCCCCAGCATTTT. It is translated as CASSPWTGRIHQPQHF.

At least ten counts were recorded for this clonotype. This chain links TRBV6-2 or TRBV6-3 with TRBJ2-5, with D perhaps given as TRBD1 or TRBD2 (6 bases each). Trimming cost V 4 bases and J 4 bases, with 10 bases left between them. The CDR3 covers 13 residues. The germline CDR1 and CDR2 sequences are MNHEY and SVGEGT. The CDR3 region has the DNA TGTGCCAGCAGTTTTTCGGGGGCAGAGACCCAGTACTTC. This encodes CASSFSGAETQYF.

This clonotype appeared many times. The chain links TRBV20-1 to TRBJ1-2; D is ambiguous. The CDR3 extends over 14 amino acids. Trimming took 1 base from V and 4 from J, leaving 13 bases between them. Germline V gene sequence: CDR1 DFQATT, CDR2 SNEGSKA (reference sequence). The CDR3 nucleotides read TGCAGTGCTAGAGGGAGGAGAGAAACCTATGGCTACACCTTC. Protein: CSARGRRETYGYTF.